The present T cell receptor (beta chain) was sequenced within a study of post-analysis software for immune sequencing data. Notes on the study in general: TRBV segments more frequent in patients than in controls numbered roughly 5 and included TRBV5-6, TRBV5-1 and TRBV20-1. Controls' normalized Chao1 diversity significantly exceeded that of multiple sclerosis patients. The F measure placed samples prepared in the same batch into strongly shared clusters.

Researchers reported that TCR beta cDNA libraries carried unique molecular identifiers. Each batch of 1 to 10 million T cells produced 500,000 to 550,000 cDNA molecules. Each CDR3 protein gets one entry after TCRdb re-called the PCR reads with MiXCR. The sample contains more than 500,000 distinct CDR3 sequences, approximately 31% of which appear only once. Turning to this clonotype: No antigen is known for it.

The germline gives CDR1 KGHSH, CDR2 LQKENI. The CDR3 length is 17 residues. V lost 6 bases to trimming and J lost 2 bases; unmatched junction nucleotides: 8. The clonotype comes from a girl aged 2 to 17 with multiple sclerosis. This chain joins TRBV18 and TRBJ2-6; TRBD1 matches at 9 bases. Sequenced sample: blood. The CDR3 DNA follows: TGTGCCAGCTCCCCTAAGGGACAGGGAACTGGGGCCAACGTCCTGACTTTC. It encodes CASSPKGQGTGANVLTF.